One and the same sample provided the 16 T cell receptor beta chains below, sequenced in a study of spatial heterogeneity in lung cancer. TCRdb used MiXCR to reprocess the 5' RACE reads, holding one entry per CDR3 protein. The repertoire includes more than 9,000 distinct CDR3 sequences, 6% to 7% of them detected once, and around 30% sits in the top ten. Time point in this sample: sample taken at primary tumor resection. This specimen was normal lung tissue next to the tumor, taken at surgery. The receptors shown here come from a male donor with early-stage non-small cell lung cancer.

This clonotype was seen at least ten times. CDR3 protein: CASSLTSSSYEQYF. DNA for the CDR3: TGTGCCAGCAGCCTAACATCAAGCTCCTACGAGCAGTACTTC. The rearrangement links TRBV5-5 to TRBJ2-7; unclear D gene. The CDR3 length is 14 residues. V was clipped by 4 bases and J by 0 bases, with 11 bases between them. CDR1 and CDR2 from the germline V gene are SGHKS and YYEKEE (reference sequence).

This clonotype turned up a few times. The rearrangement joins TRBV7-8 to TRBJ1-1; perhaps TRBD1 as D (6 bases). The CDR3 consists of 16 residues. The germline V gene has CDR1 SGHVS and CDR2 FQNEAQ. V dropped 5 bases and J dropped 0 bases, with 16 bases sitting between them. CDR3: CASSQRLDRLNTEAFF. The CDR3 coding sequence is TGTGCCAGCAGCCAACGCCTCGACAGGTTGAACACTGAAGCTTTCTTT.

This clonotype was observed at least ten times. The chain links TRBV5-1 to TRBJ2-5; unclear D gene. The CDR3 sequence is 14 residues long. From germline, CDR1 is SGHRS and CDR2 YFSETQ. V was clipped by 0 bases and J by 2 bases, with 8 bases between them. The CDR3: CASSLGVHQETQYF. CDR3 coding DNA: TGCGCCAGCAGCTTGGGAGTTCATCAAGAGACCCAGTACTTC.

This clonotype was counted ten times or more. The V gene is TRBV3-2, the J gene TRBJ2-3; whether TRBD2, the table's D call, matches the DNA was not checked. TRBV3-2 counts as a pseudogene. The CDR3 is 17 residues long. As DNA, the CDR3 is TGTGCCAGCAGCCAAGGGAAGCGGACTACGAGAACAGATACGCAGTATTTT. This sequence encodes CASSQGKRTTRTDTQYF.

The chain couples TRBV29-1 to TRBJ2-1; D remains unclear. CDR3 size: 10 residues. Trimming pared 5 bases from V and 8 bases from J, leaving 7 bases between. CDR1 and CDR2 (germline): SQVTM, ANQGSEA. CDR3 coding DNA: TGCAGCGTTCTACCGGATGAGCAGTTCTTC. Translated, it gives CSVLPDEQFF.

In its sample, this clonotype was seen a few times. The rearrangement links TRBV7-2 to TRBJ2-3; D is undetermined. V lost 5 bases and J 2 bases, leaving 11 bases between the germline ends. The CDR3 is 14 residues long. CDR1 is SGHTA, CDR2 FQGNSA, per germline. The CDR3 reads CASSTAGTTDTQYF. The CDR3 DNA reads TGTGCCAGCAGCACCGCTGGAACCACAGATACGCAGTATTTT. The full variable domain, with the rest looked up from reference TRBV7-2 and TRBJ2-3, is GAGVSQSPSNKVTEKGKDVELRCDPISGHTALYWYRQSLGQGLEFLIYFQGNSAPDKSGLPSDRFSAERTGGSVSTLTIQRTQQEDSAVYLCASSTAGTTDTQYFGPGTRLTVL.

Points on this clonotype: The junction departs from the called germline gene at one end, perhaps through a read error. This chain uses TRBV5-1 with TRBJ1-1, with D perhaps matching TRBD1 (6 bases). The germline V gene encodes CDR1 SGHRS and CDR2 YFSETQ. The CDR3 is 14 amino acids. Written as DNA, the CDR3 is TGTGCCAGCAATTCTGGACAGCCGAACACTGAAGCTTTCTTT. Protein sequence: CASNSGQPNTEAFF.

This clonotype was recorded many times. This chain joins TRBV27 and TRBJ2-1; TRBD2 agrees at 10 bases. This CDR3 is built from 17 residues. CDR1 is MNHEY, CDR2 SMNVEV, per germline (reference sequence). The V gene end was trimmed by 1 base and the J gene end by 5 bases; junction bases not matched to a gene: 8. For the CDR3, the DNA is TGTGCCAGCAGTTTATTGGCTAGCGGGAGCTGGGACAATGAGCAGTTCTTC. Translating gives CASSLLASGSWDNEQFF.

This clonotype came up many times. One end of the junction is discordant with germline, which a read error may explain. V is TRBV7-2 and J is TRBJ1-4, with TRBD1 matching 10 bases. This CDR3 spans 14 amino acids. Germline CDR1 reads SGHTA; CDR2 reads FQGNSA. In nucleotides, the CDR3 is TGTGCCAGCAGCTCGGACAGGGGGGCTGAAAAACTGTCTTTT. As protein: CASSSDRGAEKLSF.

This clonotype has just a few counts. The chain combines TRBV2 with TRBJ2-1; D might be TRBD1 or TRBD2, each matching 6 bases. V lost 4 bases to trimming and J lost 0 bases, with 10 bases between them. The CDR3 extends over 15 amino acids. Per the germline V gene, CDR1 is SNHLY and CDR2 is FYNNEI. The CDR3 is CASSVGGDSYNEQFF. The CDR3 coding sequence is TGTGCCAGCAGTGTGGGGGGCGACTCCTACAATGAGCAGTTCTTC.

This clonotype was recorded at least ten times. The CDR3 DNA sequence: TGTGCCAGCAGAAATAGCGGGGGAGCCTACGAGCAGTACTTC. It is translated as CASRNSGGAYEQYF. The V call is TRBV28, the J call TRBJ2-7, with 9 bases matching TRBD2. The germline V gene has CDR1 MDHEN and CDR2 SYDVKM. The V gene end was trimmed by 6 bases and the J gene end by 2 bases; junction bases not matched to a gene: 5. The CDR3 loop spans 14 amino acids.

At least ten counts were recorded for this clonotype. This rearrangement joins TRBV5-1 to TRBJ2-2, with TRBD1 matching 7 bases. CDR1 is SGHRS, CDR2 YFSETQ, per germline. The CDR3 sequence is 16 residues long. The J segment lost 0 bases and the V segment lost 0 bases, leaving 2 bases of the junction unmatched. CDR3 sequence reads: CASSLEGAANTGELFF. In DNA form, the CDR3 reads TGCGCCAGCAGCTTGGAGGGGGCTGCGAACACCGGGGAGCTGTTTTTT.

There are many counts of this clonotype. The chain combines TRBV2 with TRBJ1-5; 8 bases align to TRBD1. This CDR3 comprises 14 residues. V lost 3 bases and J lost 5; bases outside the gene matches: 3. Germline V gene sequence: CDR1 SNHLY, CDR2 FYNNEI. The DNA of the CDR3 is TGTGCCAGCAGTGAGACAGGGGCTCATCAGCCCCAGCATTTT. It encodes CASSETGAHQPQHF.

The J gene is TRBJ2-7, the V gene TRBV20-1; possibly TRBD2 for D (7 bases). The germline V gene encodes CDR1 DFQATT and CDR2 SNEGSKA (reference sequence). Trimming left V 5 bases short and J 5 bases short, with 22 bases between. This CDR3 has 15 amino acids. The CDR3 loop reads CSALIGGLNLDEQYF. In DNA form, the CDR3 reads TGCAGTGCTCTCATCGGGGGGCTGAACCTCGACGAGCAGTACTTC.

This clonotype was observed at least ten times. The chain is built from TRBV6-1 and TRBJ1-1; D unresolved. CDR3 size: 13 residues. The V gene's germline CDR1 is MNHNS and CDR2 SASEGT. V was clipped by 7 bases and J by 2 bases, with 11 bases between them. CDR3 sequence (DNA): TGTGCCAGCATTCAACTCCAAAACACTGAAGCTTTCTTT. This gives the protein CASIQLQNTEAFF.

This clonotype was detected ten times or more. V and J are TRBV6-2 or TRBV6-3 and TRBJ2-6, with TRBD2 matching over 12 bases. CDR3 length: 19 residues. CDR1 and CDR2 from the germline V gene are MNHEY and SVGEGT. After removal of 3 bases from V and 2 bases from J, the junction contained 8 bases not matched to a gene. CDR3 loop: CASSYFLAGGPAGANVLTF. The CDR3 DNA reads TGTGCCAGCAGTTATTTCCTAGCGGGGGGGCCTGCTGGGGCCAACGTCCTGACTTTC.